One and the same sample provided the 30 T cell receptor beta chains below, sequenced in a study of T cells in Graves' hyperthyroidism and ophthalmopathy. Amplified TCR beta CDR3 regions came from RNA transcripts. Using the HTBI primer set, a first-round RT-PCR was run on the TCR CDR3. TCRdb ran MiXCR on the multiplex PCR reads and lists one entry per CDR3 protein. The table includes under 700,000 distinct CDR3 sequences, approximately 15% detected once. The material sequenced was blood. These receptors came from a young woman with Graves' hyperthyroidism.

About this clonotype itself: A much larger clone lies one base from this, so it may be a read error. CDR3 nucleotides: TGTGCCAGCAATCGATTCCAGGCGATAAATGCGCAGTATTTT. Encoded protein: CASNRFQAINAQYF. V gene TRBV28 combines with J gene TRBJ2-3; D gene unclear. The germline V gene has CDR1 MDHEN and CDR2 SYDVKM. V dropped 7 bases and J dropped 10 bases, with 21 bases sitting between them. The CDR3 is 14 amino acids.

This clonotype was seen more than once but under ten times. V and J are TRBV19 and TRBJ1-1; perhaps TRBD1 as D (6 bases). This CDR3 spans 13 amino acids. V shed 5 bases and J shed 6 bases, with 13 bases lying between them. The germline V gene has CDR1 LNHDA and CDR2 SQIVND (reference sequence). The CDR3 reads CASSVTGFAEAFF. CDR3 DNA sequence: TGTGCCAGTAGTGTTACAGGGTTCGCTGAAGCTTTCTTT.

This chain joins TRBV9 and TRBJ1-1; TRBD1 might be the D (5 bases). V lost 0 bases and J 9 bases, leaving 18 bases between the germline ends. The germline V gene has CDR1 SGDLS and CDR2 YYNGEE. CDR3 length equals 15 residues. The CDR3 DNA reads TGTGCCAGCAGCGTAGCTGACAGCTCGCGGGTCCAAGCTTTCTTT. Encoded protein: CASSVADSSRVQAFF.

The gene calls are TRBV6-2 or TRBV6-3 and TRBJ2-5, with 13 bases matching TRBD2. CDR3 size: 16 residues. The germline CDR1 and CDR2 sequences are MNHEY and SVGEGT. The junction had 6 bases not matched to a gene; V was cut back by 5 bases and J by 3 bases. The CDR3 coding sequence is TGTGCCAGCAGTCCGGGACTAGCGGGGACCAAAGAGACCCAGTACTTC. Translating gives CASSPGLAGTKETQYF.

This clonotype was seen more than once but under ten times. The chain uses TRBV5-1 and TRBJ2-1; TRBD2 matches 11 bases. Germline assignment: CDR1 SGHRS and CDR2 YFSETQ. This CDR3 spans 20 amino acids. J was trimmed by 0 bases and V by 4 bases; bases with no gene match: 15. The CDR3: CASSGRTSGLNMSSYNEQFF. The CDR3 DNA reads as TGCGCCAGCAGCGGGAGGACTAGCGGGCTTAATATGAGCTCCTACAATGAGCAGTTCTTC.

The rearrangement joins TRBV3-1 to TRBJ2-3; no clear D. Germline V lookup: CDR1 LGHDT, CDR2 YNNKEL (reference sequence). V gave up 1 base and J gave up 5 bases, with 4 bases separating them. The CDR3 extends over 12 amino acids. The CDR3 DNA is TGTGCCAGCAGCCAAGCGAAAGATACGCAGTATTTT. Protein: CASSQAKDTQYF.

The chain links TRBV12-3 or TRBV12-4 to TRBJ1-1; 9 bases line up with TRBD1. The J segment lost 5 bases and the V segment lost 3 bases, leaving 4 bases of the junction unmatched. This CDR3 region has 14 residues. CDR3 DNA: TGTGCCAGCAGTTTTACAGGGGGCTTGACTGAAGCTTTCTTT. Protein: CASSFTGGLTEAFF.

Ten or more counts support this clonotype. CDR3 coding DNA: TGCGCCAGCAGCCCGGATGTACTAAGCTCCTACGAGCAGTACTTC. It specifies CASSPDVLSSYEQYF. J is TRBJ2-7 and V is TRBV5-1; no definite D call. The CDR3 contains 15 residues. V was cut by 4 bases and J by 0 bases, with 14 bases left in between. CDR1 is SGHRS, CDR2 YFSETQ, per germline.

This clonotype was recorded a few times. The chain carries TRBV20-1 and TRBJ2-3; D gene uncertain. Deletions cut 0 bases from V and 4 bases from J, with 8 bases between. The CDR3 sequence is 13 residues long. Germline-derived CDR1 and CDR2 are DFQATT and SNEGSKA (reference sequence). CDR3 region: CSARDSSSDTQYF. The CDR3 coding sequence is TGCAGTGCTAGAGATAGCTCCTCAGATACGCAGTATTTT.

This clonotype was picked up many times. The V gene is TRBV2, the J gene TRBJ2-7; D is unclear. The germline V and J ends were trimmed by 3 bases and 0 bases, with 9 bases remaining between them. This CDR3 has 14 residues. Per germline, CDR1 SNHLY and CDR2 FYNNEI. The CDR3 DNA follows: TGTGCCAGCAGTGAGCGGCAGCTCTCCTACGAGCAGTACTTC. Protein sequence: CASSERQLSYEQYF. Filled out from reference TRBV2 and TRBJ2-7, the complete variable domain reads EPEVTQTPSHQVTQMGQEVILRCVPISNHLYFYWYRQILGQKVEFLVSFYNNEISEKSEIFDDQFSVERPDGSNFTLKIRSTKLEDSAMYFCASSERQLSYEQYFGPGTRLTVT.

This clonotype was counted ten times or more. The J gene is TRBJ2-3, the V gene TRBV7-9; a weak D match, TRBD2 (7 bases). The CDR3 covers 15 residues. Deletions cut 5 bases from V and 4 bases from J, with 16 bases between. The germline V gene has CDR1 SEHNR and CDR2 FQNEAQ (reference sequence). The CDR3 DNA sequence: TGTGCCAGCAGCACTTTCGGGGGGCGCGCAGATACGCAGTATTTT. This translates into CASSTFGGRADTQYF.

The rearrangement uses TRBV7-3 and TRBJ1-5, with D possibly matching TRBD1 (6 bases). Looked up from germline, CDR1 is SGHTA and CDR2 is FQGTGA. The CDR3 spans 15 residues. V shed 2 bases and J shed 3 bases, with 11 bases lying between them. The CDR3 DNA reads TGTGCCAGCAGCTTATCCAGGGGCCTCAATCAGCCCCAGCATTTT. Translation gives CASSLSRGLNQPQHF.

This clonotype was picked up a small number of times. This rearrangement joins TRBV30 to TRBJ1-4; D unclear. Germline V gene lookup returns CDR1 GTSNPN and CDR2 SVGIG (reference sequence). The CDR3 has 12 residues. Between the trimmed V and J ends, which lost 5 bases and 6 bases, there was a span of 10 bases. CDR3 DNA sequence: TGTGCCTGGTCCCTAAACTATGAAAAACTGTTTTTT. Its protein product is CAWSLNYEKLFF.

This clonotype came up a few times. The chain combines TRBV30 with TRBJ1-4; tentatively, D is TRBD1 (6 bases). With 3 bases removed from V and 6 bases from J, the gap between germline ends came to 20 bases. The V gene's germline CDR1 is GTSNPN and CDR2 SVGIG (reference sequence). The CDR3 has 16 residues. The CDR3 protein is CAWSNDTQGPYEKLFF. The DNA of the CDR3 is TGTGCCTGGAGCAACGACACGCAGGGGCCGTATGAAAAACTGTTTTTT.

This clonotype was observed at least ten times. The rearrangement uses TRBV3-1 and TRBJ2-3; 9 bases fit TRBD2. The CDR3 extends over 16 amino acids. Trimming removed 3 bases from V and 4 bases from J; junction bases left unmatched: 8. The germline gives CDR1 LGHDT, CDR2 YNNKEL (reference sequence). CDR3: CASSQKASGRPDTQYF. CDR3 nucleotides: TGTGCCAGCAGCCAGAAGGCCAGCGGGAGGCCAGATACGCAGTATTTT.

V is TRBV28 and J is TRBJ2-3; 10 nucleotides align to TRBD2. The germline V gene has CDR1 MDHEN and CDR2 SYDVKM. Trimming cost V 5 bases and J 2 bases; bases outside gene matches: 7. The CDR3 is 16 amino acids. CDR3 bases: TGTGCCAGCAGTCGGACTAGCGGCACCTACACAGATACGCAGTATTTT. The encoded protein is CASSRTSGTYTDTQYF.

This clonotype was picked up a small number of times. This chain joins TRBV29-1 and TRBJ1-1; possible D gene TRBD1, 6 bases. CDR3 length equals 16 residues. The V gene lost 6 bases and the J gene lost 5 bases, with 25 bases spanning the gap. The germline V gene encodes CDR1 SQVTM and CDR2 ANQGSEA. CDR3 region: CSVLTGRLAGWTEAFF. CDR3 DNA sequence: TGCAGCGTCCTAACAGGGCGGCTGGCTGGCTGGACTGAAGCTTTCTTT. Full variable domain (missing parts from reference TRBV29-1 and TRBJ1-1): SAVISQKPSRDICQRGTSLTIQCQVDSQVTMMFWYRQQPGQSLTLIATANQGSEATYESGFVIDKFPISRPNLTFSTLTVSNMSPEDSSIYLCSVLTGRLAGWTEAFFGQGTRLTVV.

This clonotype was recorded at least ten times. V usage is TRBV12-3 or TRBV12-4 and J usage is TRBJ2-1, with 9 bases matching TRBD2. With 5 bases clipped from V and 0 bases from J, the junction kept 8 bases outside the gene matches. The CDR3 is made up of 17 amino acids. CDR3 bases: TGTGCCAGCAGTGGGCTGGGAGCGGGGGGCTCCTACAATGAGCAGTTCTTC. Its protein is CASSGLGAGGSYNEQFF.

This clonotype was seen more than once but under ten times. The chain couples TRBV6-1 to TRBJ2-1; D unclear. Germline CDR1 reads MNHNS; CDR2 reads SASEGT. The CDR3 spans 12 residues. Deletions cut 8 bases from V and 8 bases from J, with 13 bases between. The CDR3 is CASRKLAHEQFF. CDR3 bases: TGTGCCAGCCGAAAATTGGCCCATGAGCAGTTCTTC.

This clonotype was seen repeatedly, ten times or more. The DNA for the CDR3 is TGTGCCTGGATGGCTGTTCCGATTCAGCCCCAGCATTTT. This translates into CAWMAVPIQPQHF. The rearrangement links TRBV30 to TRBJ1-5; no firm D call. The V gene's germline CDR1 is GTSNPN and CDR2 SVGIG (reference sequence). Trimming left V 4 bases short and J 6 bases short, with 13 bases between. The CDR3 length is 13 residues.

The sample holds many counts of this clonotype. The V and J genes are TRBV6-2 or TRBV6-3 and TRBJ2-7; D is uncertain. The CDR3 runs 15 residues. Germline CDR1 and CDR2: MNHEY and SVGEGT. V was shortened by 6 bases and J by 5 bases, with 20 bases between the two germline ends. The DNA of the CDR3 is TGTGCCAGCAGCCCAAGCCGCGGTCCAATCCACGAGCAGTACTTC. Encoded protein: CASSPSRGPIHEQYF.

There are many counts of this clonotype. The chain links TRBV2 to TRBJ2-3; TRBD2 agrees at 14 bases. This CDR3 comprises 18 residues. V was clipped by 5 bases and J by 4 bases; unmatched bases: 11. The V gene's germline CDR1 is SNHLY and CDR2 FYNNEI. The DNA of the CDR3 is TGTGCCAGCAGTAAGGTTGGTGCGGGACTAGCGGGAGCAGATACGCAGTATTTT. This gives the protein CASSKVGAGLAGADTQYF.

V is TRBV4-1 and J is TRBJ1-4; TRBD1 matches 7 bases. The V segment lost 3 bases and the J segment 5 bases; nucleotides outside the gene matches: 9. This CDR3 has 16 residues. CDR1 is MGHRA and CDR2 is YSYEKL in the germline V gene. CDR3 sequence (DNA): TGCGCCAGCAGCCATCCTAGCCGGGACAGAAATGAAAAACTGTTTTTT. Its protein is CASSHPSRDRNEKLFF.

This clonotype was recorded many times. In DNA form, the CDR3 reads TGCAGTGCTCCCGACACAACCTACGAGCAGTACTTC. It codes for CSAPDTTYEQYF. This chain links TRBV20-1 with TRBJ2-7; D is unclear. Trimming pared 5 bases from V and 2 bases from J, leaving 10 bases between. This CDR3 has 12 residues. Germline-derived CDR1 and CDR2 are DFQATT and SNEGSKA (reference sequence).

This clonotype appeared many times. The chain carries TRBV5-1 and TRBJ2-4; D is possibly TRBD2 (5 bases). The CDR3 loop spans 12 amino acids. CDR1 is SGHRS and CDR2 is YFSETQ in the germline V gene. V lost 2 bases and J lost 6, with 6 bases in between. CDR3 protein: CASSFRGNIQYF. CDR3 coding DNA: TGCGCCAGCAGCTTTCGGGGAAACATTCAGTACTTC.

To note about this clonotype: A read error may explain this, as a much larger clone is one base away. The V call is TRBV7-2, the J call TRBJ1-2; D remains ambiguous. Trimming cost V 5 bases and J 3 bases, with 13 bases left between them. This CDR3 has 14 amino acids. Looked up from germline, CDR1 is SGHTA and CDR2 is FQGNSA. CDR3 bases: TGTGCCAGCAGCCACCGGGGTGCTGACTATGGCTACACCTTC. Its protein is CASSHRGADYGYTF.

This clonotype has a handful of counts. CDR3 nucleotides: TGCAGTGCTAGACCGCCAGATGGCTACACCTTC. Protein sequence: CSARPPDGYTF. The chain joins TRBV20-1 to TRBJ1-2, with unresolved D. Germline V gene lookup returns CDR1 DFQATT and CDR2 SNEGSKA (reference sequence). CDR3 size: 11 residues. V was cut by 2 bases and J by 6 bases, with 7 bases left in between.

A word on this clonotype: The junction departs from germline at one end; a sequencing error may be responsible. V gene TRBV10-3 combines with J gene TRBJ2-1, with 7 bases aligning to TRBD1. There are 14 residues in the CDR3. Germline V gene lookup returns CDR1 ENHRY and CDR2 SYGVKD. Written as DNA, the CDR3 is TGTGCCGTCAGCGCTGGACAGGACTACAATGAGCAGTTCTTC. This encodes CAVSAGQDYNEQFF.

This clonotype was picked up many times. The V and J genes are TRBV7-2 and TRBJ1-4; the D is unclear. The V end was cut by 5 bases, the J end by 3 bases, with 10 bases between. This CDR3 comprises 14 residues. CDR1 is SGHTA and CDR2 is FQGNSA in the germline V gene. CDR3: CASSEGGSNEKLFF. The DNA of the CDR3 is TGTGCCAGCAGCGAGGGAGGGTCTAATGAAAAACTGTTTTTT.

The chain employs TRBV19 and TRBJ2-5; D unclear. Germline V CDR1 and CDR2: LNHDA, SQIVND (reference sequence). The V end was cut by 3 bases, the J end by 3 bases, with 14 bases between. The CDR3 length is 15 residues. This CDR3 is CASSMRLSREETQYF. The CDR3, as DNA: TGTGCCAGTAGTATGAGACTGAGCCGGGAAGAGACCCAGTACTTC. The whole variable domain, remainder taken from reference TRBV19 and TRBJ2-5, is DGGITQSPKYLFRKEGQNVTLSCEQNLNHDAMYWYRQDPGQGLRLIYYSQIVNDFQKGDIAEGYSVSREKKESFPLTVTSAQKNPTAFYLCASSMRLSREETQYFGPGTRLLVL.